The T cell receptor beta chain described here comes from a study of T cell repertoires in cytomegalovirus infection. Study-level background: Recently described HLA-C-restricted plus well-studied HLA-B-restricted CMV epitopes were used. Matching HLA type, along with CMV infection, was indicated by public TCR beta signatures.

General study results and limits: Dominant in the ex vivo response were TCR beta clonotypes restricted by HLA-C and specific for CMV.

With respect to this clonotype: Its antigen is not identified.

TCRdb passed the reads through MiXCR, listing each CDR3 protein once. The sample lists hundreds of thousands of distinct CDR3 sequences; around 32% were seen once. CDR1 and CDR2 (germline): SGHVS, FNYEAQ. Trimming took off 4 bases at V and 3 bases at J, with 19 bases between the two ends. This CDR3 contains 16 residues. The source is a human donor in good health (CMV status not recorded). Some clones in this sample may be carry-over from other donors' samples. Sequencing was performed on cultured PBMCs, taken from culture after CMV antigen stimulation. The V gene is TRBV7-6, the J gene TRBJ2-7, with D possibly TRBD2 on 5 matching bases. CDR3 nucleotide sequence: TGTGCCAGCAGCTCCCGAAGCGGATTCGTAGGCTACGAGCAGTACTTC. Amino acid sequence: CASSSRSGFVGYEQYF.